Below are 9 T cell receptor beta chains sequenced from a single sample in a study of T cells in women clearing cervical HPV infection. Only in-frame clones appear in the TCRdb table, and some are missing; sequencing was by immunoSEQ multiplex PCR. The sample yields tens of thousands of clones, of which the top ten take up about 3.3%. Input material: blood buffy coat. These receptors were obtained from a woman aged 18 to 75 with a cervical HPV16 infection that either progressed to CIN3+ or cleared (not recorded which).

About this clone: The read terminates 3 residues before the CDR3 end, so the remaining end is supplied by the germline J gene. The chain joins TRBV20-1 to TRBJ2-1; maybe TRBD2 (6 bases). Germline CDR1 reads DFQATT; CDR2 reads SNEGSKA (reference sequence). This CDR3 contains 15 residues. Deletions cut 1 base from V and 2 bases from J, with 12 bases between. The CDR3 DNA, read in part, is TGCAGTGCTAGAGGGGCTAGCGCGACCTACAATGAG. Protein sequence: CSARGASATYNE. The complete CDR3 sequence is CSARGASATYNEQFF.

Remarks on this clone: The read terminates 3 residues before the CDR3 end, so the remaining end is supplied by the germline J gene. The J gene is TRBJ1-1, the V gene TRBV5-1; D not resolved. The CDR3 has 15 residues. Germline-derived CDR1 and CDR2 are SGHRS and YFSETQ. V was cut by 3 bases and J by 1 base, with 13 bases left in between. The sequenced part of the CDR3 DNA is TGCGCCAGCAGCTCCGCCACCCCACAGAACACTGAA. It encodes CASSSATPQNTE. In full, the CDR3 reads CASSSATPQNTEAFF.

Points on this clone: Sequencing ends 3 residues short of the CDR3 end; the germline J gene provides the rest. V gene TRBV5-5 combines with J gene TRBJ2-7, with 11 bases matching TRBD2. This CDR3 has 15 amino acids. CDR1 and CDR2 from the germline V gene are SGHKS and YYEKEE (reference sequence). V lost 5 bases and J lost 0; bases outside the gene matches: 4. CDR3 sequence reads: CASRMTSGNSYEQYF. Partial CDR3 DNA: TGTGCCAGCAGAATGACTAGCGGGAACTCCTACGAG.

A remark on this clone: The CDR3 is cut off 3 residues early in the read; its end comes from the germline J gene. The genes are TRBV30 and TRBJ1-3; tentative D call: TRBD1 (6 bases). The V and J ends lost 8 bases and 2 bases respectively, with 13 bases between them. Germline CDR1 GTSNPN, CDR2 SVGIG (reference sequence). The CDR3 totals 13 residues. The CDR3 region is CAGTGGAGNTIYF. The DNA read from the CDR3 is TGTGCCGGTACTGGGGGCGCTGGAAACACC.

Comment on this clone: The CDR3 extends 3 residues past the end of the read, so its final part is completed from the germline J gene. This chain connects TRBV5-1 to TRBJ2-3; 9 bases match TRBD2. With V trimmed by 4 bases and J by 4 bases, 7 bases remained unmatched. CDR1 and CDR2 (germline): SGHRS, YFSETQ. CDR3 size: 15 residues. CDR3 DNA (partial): TGCGCCAGCAGCCCAGGAGCGGGAGGAGCAGATACG. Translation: CASSPGAGGADT. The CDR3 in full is CASSPGAGGADTQYF.

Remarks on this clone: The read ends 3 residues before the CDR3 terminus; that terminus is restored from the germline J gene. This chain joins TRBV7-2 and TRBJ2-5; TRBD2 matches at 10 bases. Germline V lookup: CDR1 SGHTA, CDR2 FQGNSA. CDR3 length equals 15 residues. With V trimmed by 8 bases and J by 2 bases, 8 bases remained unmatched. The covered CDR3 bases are TGTGCCAGCGCCATTAGCGGGGGGACGCAAGAGACC. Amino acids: CASAISGGTQET. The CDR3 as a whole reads CASAISGGTQETQYF.

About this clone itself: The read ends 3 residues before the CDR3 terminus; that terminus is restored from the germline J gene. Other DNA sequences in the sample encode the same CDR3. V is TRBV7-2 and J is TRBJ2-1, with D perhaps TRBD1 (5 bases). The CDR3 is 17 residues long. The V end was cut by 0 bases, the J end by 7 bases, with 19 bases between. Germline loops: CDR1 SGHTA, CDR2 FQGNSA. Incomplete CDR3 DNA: TGTGCCAGCAGCTTAGCCGTCCGACAGTCTCCGAGGAATGAG. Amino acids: CASSLAVRQSPRNE. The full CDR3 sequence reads CASSLAVRQSPRNEQFF.

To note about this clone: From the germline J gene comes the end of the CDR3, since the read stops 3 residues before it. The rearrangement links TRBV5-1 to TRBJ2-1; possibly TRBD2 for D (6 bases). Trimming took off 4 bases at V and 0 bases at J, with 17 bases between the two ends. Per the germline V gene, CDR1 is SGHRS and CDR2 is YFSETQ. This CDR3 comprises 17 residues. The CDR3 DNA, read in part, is TGCGCCAGCAGCACGTCAGGACTAATAAGCTCCTACAATGAG. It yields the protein CASSTSGLISSYNE. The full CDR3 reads CASSTSGLISSYNEQFF.

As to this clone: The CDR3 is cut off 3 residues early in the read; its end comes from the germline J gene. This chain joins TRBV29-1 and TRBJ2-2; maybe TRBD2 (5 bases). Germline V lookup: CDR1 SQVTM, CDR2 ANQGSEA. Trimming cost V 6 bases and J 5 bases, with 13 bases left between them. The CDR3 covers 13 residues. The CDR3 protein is CSVSRVGTGELFF. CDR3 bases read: TGCAGCGTCTCGAGGGTTGGGACCGGGGAG.